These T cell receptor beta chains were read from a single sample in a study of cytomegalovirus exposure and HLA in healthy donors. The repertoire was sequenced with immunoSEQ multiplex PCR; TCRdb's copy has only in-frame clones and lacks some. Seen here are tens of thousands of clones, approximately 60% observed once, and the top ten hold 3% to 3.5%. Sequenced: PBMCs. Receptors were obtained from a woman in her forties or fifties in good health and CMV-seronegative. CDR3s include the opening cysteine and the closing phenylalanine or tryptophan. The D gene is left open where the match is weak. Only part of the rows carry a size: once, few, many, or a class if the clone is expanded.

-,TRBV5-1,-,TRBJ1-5,CASSYDSNQPQNF,TGCGCCAGCAGCTACGATAGCAATCAGCCCCAGAATTTT
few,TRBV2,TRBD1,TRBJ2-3,CASSESGQGTDTQYF,TGTGCCAGCAGTGAATCCGGACAGGGCACAGATACGCAGTATTTT
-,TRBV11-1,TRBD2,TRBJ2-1,CASSLTGTSGRAENEQFF,TGTGCCAGCAGCTTAACCGGGACTAGCGGGAGGGCCGAGAATGAGCAGTTCTTC
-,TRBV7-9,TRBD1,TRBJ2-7,CASSAGQGISYEQYF,TGTGCCAGCAGCGCCGGACAGGGGATAAGCTACGAGCAGTACTTC
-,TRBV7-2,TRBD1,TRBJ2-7,CASSVSGTGSSYEQYF,TGTGCCAGCAGCGTATCCGGGACAGGGAGCTCCTACGAGCAGTACTTC
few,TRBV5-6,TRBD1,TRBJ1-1,CASSPYRGGTEAFF,TGTGCCAGCAGCCCTTACAGGGGGGGCACTGAAGCTTTCTTT
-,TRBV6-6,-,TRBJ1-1,CASSTSGSPAFF,TGTGCCAGCAGTACTAGCGGGAGCCCGGCTTTCTTT
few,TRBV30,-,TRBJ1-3,CAWSVFFSGNTIYF,TGTGCCTGGAGTGTTTTCTTCTCTGGAAACACCATATATTTT
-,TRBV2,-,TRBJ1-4,CASSPDRYFEKLFF,TGTGCCAGCAGTCCCGACAGGTACTTTGAAAAACTGTTTTTT
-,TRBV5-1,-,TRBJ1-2,CASSLVSGNYGYTF,TGCGCCAGCAGCTTGGTGTCAGGGAACTATGGCTACACCTTC
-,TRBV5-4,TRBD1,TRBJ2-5,CASSYRTGRQETQYF,TGTGCCAGCAGCTACCGGACAGGGAGGCAAGAGACCCAGTACTTC
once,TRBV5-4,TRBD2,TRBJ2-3,CASSLALADSTDTQYF,TGTGCCAGCAGCTTGGCGCTAGCGGATAGCACAGATACGCAGTATTTT
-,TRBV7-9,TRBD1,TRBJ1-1,CASSWGQGLNTEAFF,TGTGCCAGCAGCTGGGGACAGGGATTGAACACTGAAGCTTTCTTT
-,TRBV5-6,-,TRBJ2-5,CASSLIGETQYF,TGTGCCAGCAGCTTAATCGGAGAGACCCAGTACTTC
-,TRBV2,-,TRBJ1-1,CASRGGHMNTEAFF,TGTGCCAGCAGGGGAGGACACATGAACACTGAAGCTTTCTTT
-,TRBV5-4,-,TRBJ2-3,CASSSAGLRGDTQYF,TGTGCCAGCAGCTCGGCGGGACTTCGAGGAGATACGCAGTATTTT
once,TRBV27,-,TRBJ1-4,CASSPQGSHEKLFF,TGTGCCAGCAGTCCACAGGGAAGCCATGAAAAACTGTTTTTT
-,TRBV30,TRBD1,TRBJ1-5,CAWSQGALAGQPQHF,TGTGCCTGGAGCCAGGGGGCTCTAGCGGGGCAGCCCCAGCATTTT
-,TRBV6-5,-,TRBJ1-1,CASSPSWAAGTEAFF,TGTGCCAGCAGTCCCTCGTGGGCCGCAGGCACTGAAGCTTTCTTT
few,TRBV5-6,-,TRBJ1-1,CASSLGGLGHEAFF,TGTGCCAGCAGCTTGGGTGGTTTGGGACATGAAGCTTTCTTT
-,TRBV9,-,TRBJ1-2,CASSVDGGYDGYTF,TGTGCCAGCAGCGTAGATGGAGGCTACGACGGCTACACCTTC
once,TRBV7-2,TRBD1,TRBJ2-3,CASSLRGLHTDTQYF,TGTGCCAGCAGCCTAAGGGGGCTCCACACAGATACGCAGTATTTT
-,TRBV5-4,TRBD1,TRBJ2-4,CASSSHQGAPGNIQYF,TGTGCCAGCAGCTCTCATCAGGGGGCCCCGGGAAACATTCAGTACTTC
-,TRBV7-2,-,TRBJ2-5,CASSLGEAETQYF,TGTGCCAGCAGCTTAGGAGAAGCGGAGACCCAGTACTTC
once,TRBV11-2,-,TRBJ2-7,CASSWGTGVYEQYF,TGTGCCAGCAGCTGGGGGACGGGAGTCTACGAGCAGTACTTC
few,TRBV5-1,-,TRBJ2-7,CASSEGGGQYF,TGCGCCAGCAGCGAGGGAGGGGGGCAGTACTTC
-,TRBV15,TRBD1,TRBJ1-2,CATSRVRGQGDYGYTF,TGTGCCACCAGCAGAGTTCGCGGACAGGGAGACTATGGCTACACCTTC
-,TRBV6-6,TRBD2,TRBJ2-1,CASSYPAGGYEQFF,TGTGCCAGCAGTTACCCCGCGGGAGGCTATGAGCAGTTCTTC
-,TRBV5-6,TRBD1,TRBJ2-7,CASSSRTGFSREQYF,TGTGCCAGCAGCTCTAGGACAGGGTTCTCGCGCGAGCAGTACTTC
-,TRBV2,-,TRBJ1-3,CASSETPGYGNTIYF,TGTGCCAGCAGTGAAACGCCAGGGTACGGAAACACCATATATTTT
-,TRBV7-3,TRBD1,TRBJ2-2,CASSYRDRDTGELFF,TGTGCCAGCAGCTACCGGGACAGGGACACCGGGGAGCTGTTTTTT
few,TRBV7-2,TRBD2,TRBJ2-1,CASSSRDGRGLGEQFF,TGTGCCAGCAGCTCACGAGACGGGAGGGGCCTGGGGGAGCAGTTCTTC
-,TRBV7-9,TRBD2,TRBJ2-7,CASSLGVSASGRNEQYF,TGTGCCAGCAGCTTAGGAGTTTCGGCTAGCGGGAGGAACGAGCAGTACTTC
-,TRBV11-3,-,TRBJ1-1,CASSFRGSNTEAFF,TGTGCCAGCAGCTTCCGGGGATCGAACACTGAAGCTTTCTTT
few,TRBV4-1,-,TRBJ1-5,CASGPGEAVGNQPQHF,TGCGCCAGCGGTCCAGGGGAAGCTGTTGGCAATCAGCCCCAGCATTTT
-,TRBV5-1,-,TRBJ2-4,CASSVGTRTKNIQYF,TGCGCCAGCAGCGTCGGGACTCGGACTAAAAACATTCAGTACTTC
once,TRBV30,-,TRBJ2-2,CAWSTGNTGELFF,TGTGCCTGGAGTACAGGGAACACCGGGGAGCTGTTTTTT
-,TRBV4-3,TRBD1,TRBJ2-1,CAPERQGPIEQFF,TGCGCCCCCGAGCGACAGGGGCCGATCGAGCAGTTCTTC
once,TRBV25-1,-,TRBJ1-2,CASSGQYYGYTF,TGTGCCAGCAGCGGACAGTACTATGGCTACACCTTC
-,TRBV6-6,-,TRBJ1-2,CASRITDNYGYTF,TGTGCCAGCAGAATCACAGATAACTATGGCTACACCTTC